These T cell receptor beta chains were read from a single sample in a study of T cell responses to AZD1222 COVID-19 vaccine. TCRdb's table, derived via immunoSEQ multiplex PCR, lists solely in-frame clones and lacks some. The sample consists of approximately 110,000 clones, about nine tenths of them appearing once. The sample in question was peripheral blood, obtained on day 0 of AZD1222 vaccination. These receptors were taken from an adult in good health. Both conserved end residues are part of each CDR3. D genes are given only for firm matches.

V	D	J	CDR3
TRBV19	NA	TRBJ1-1	CASSTQKTRTEAFF
TRBV11-3	NA	TRBJ2-7	CASSRDYEQYF
TRBV27	TRBD2	TRBJ2-7	CASSLNIGTRGGEQYF
TRBV24-1	NA	TRBJ2-3	CATSDTGAPPLGDTQYF
TRBV9	NA	TRBJ1-2	CASSGHGGALGYGYTF
TRBV5-4	TRBD2	TRBJ2-7	CASSLGAGGVYEQYF
TRBV6-5	NA	TRBJ2-7	CASSYSRDRGEQYF
TRBV5-1	TRBD1	TRBJ2-5	CASSRTGVETQYF
TRBV30	NA	TRBJ1-4	CAWSSDEKLFF
TRBV5-6	NA	TRBJ2-7	CASSSWGGNYEQYF
TRBV24-1	NA	TRBJ2-5	CATSDTSQETQYF
TRBV9	NA	TRBJ2-2	CASSVGGDTGELFF
TRBV5-4	TRBD2	TRBJ2-1	CASSRVLAGDRDNEQFF
TRBV27	NA	TRBJ1-1	CASSRPTVNTEAFF
TRBV19	NA	TRBJ1-3	CASRGIVASSGNTIYF
TRBV19	NA	TRBJ2-7	CASSIPITSSYEQYF
TRBV19	TRBD2	TRBJ2-7	CASSMGGEEYF
TRBV19	NA	TRBJ1-5	CASSIRAGFDSNQPQHF
TRBV30	TRBD2	TRBJ2-3	CACIAGGPTDTQYF
TRBV6-1	TRBD2	TRBJ2-7	CASSNTSGRAYEQYF
TRBV4-3	NA	TRBJ1-1	CASSQGAALDEAFF
TRBV18	NA	TRBJ1-5	CASSRDNQPQHF
TRBV11-3	NA	TRBJ2-5	CASSFVQLRGKDRQRETQYF
TRBV7-8	NA	TRBJ2-7	CASSLGGVLLSYEQYF
TRBV10-3	TRBD2	TRBJ2-2	CAIKGGVAGELFF
TRBV3-1/TRBV3-2	TRBD1	TRBJ1-4	CASSIRQGALNEKLFF
TRBV18	NA	TRBJ2-3	CASSPGLAAGRTDTQYF
TRBV6-1	TRBD2	TRBJ2-1	CASSELLFGGDENEQFF
TRBV7-7	NA	TRBJ2-7	CASSLRDPDWYEQYF
TRBV29-1	NA	TRBJ1-4	CSVERVEGEKLFF
TRBV4-1	NA	TRBJ1-4	CASSQDQGGRNEKLFF
TRBV7-6	NA	TRBJ1-4	CASPEAPRRTTNEKLFF
TRBV4-3	NA	TRBJ1-3	CASSQEVAGFGNTIYF
TRBV7-2	TRBD1	TRBJ2-4	CASSLGQGGIQYF
TRBV7-3	TRBD1	TRBJ2-1	CASSVDRGNEQFF
TRBV5-5	NA	TRBJ1-1	CASSLIIMNTEAFF
TRBV13	NA	TRBJ2-3	CASSTPSPDTQYF
TRBV10-3	NA	TRBJ2-7	CAISESVYEQYF
TRBV6-2/TRBV6-3	NA	TRBJ1-4	CASSYTEKLFF
TRBV27	NA	TRBJ2-7	CASSTQEFWGHEQYF
TRBV5-8	NA	TRBJ2-3	CASSFWGGGTDTQYF
TRBV6-6	NA	TRBJ1-2	CASSYLQGANYGYTF
TRBV5-1	NA	TRBJ2-3	CASSLDGGANTDTQYF
TRBV6-2/TRBV6-3	NA	TRBJ1-2	CASSYPARVHYGYTF
TRBV10-3	NA	TRBJ1-5	CAISSGNQPQHF
TRBV19	TRBD2	TRBJ2-3	CASSLAGGSTDTQYF
TRBV13	NA	TRBJ1-2	CASSYAEGQNYGYTF
TRBV5-1	NA	TRBJ1-1	CASSSGPLNTEAFF
TRBV6-5	TRBD2	TRBJ2-1	CASRAGTNYNEQFF
TRBV24-1	TRBD1	TRBJ2-7	CATSDPRQGKEQYF
TRBV3-1/TRBV3-2	TRBD1	TRBJ1-3	CASSQEADRTPSGNTIYF
TRBV7-8	NA	TRBJ1-5	CASSLEVGYYSNQPQHF
TRBV11-2	TRBD1	TRBJ2-5	CASSLATGGEETQYF
TRBV6-5	TRBD1	TRBJ1-4	CASRDRTNEKLFF
TRBV5-1	NA	TRBJ2-2	CASSPSVGELFF
TRBV10-2	NA	TRBJ2-7	CASSSDFSEQYF
TRBV19	NA	TRBJ2-7	CASSIGGGPGYEQYF
TRBV19	TRBD1	TRBJ1-5	CASRPGTGTQPQHF
TRBV9	NA	TRBJ2-1	CASTSPPEANEQFF
TRBV6-6	NA	TRBJ1-2	CASSLDGFWGYGYTF